This T cell receptor (beta chain) was sequenced for a study of blood T cell repertoires in COVID-19. Study overall: The samples span acute and convalescent COVID-19 from the United States, Italy and Spain.

Losses at the gene ends were 6 bases for V and 3 bases for J; bases not matched to a gene: 13. CDR1 and CDR2 from the germline V gene are MNHNS and SASEGT. CDR3 length equals 17 residues. In the original analysis: For nucleated cells, counts were estimated from reference gene primer amplification. Sequenced by immunoSEQ multiplex PCR; TCRdb stores in-frame clones only, minus some. V, J and clone size are those of that table, while D and trimming were read from the DNA. The sample shows some 490,000 clones, 70% to 90% of them seen only once. Recruitment covered 25 or so US areas and drew participants whose ages spanned roughly 18 to 100 years. Cohort allocation depended upon clinical history that participants reported.

The genes are TRBV6-1 and TRBJ2-1; 8 bases fit TRBD1. The sequence was collected from a woman aged 60-75 years who had recovered from COVID-19. The specimen sequenced was PBMCs or T cells enriched from blood (not recorded which). The CDR3 nucleotides are TGTGCCAGCAGGGAACTTATTGGACAGGGTGGCTACAATGAGCAGTTCTTC. It yields the protein CASRELIGQGGYNEQFF.